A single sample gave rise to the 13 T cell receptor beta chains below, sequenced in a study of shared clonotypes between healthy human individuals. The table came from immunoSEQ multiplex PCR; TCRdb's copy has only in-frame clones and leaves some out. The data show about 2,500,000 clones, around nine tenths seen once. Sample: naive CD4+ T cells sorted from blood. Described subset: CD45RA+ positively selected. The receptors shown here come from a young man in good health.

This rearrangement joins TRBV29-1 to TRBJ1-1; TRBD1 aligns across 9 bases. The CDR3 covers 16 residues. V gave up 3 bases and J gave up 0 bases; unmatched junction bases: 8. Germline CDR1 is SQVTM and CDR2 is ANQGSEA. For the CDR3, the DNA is TGCAGCGTTGAGGCTGGGACAGGGACCATGAACACTGAAGCTTTCTTT. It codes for CSVEAGTGTMNTEAFF.

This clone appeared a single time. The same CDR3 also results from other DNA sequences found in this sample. CDR3 bases: TGTGCCAGCAGTTCAGGGGACAGGGAAATCTATGGCTACACCTTC. Its protein product is CASSSGDREIYGYTF. V and J are TRBV28 and TRBJ1-2, with 9 nucleotides matching TRBD1. V was pared by 4 bases and J by 4 bases, with 7 bases of the junction left unmatched. The CDR3 is 15 amino acids. CDR1 and CDR2 from the germline V gene are MDHEN and SYDVKM.

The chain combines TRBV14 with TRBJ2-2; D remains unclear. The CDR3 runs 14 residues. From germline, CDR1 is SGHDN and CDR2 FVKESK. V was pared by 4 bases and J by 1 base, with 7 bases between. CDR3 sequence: CASSLDLNTGELFF. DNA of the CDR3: TGTGCCAGCAGCCTAGATCTGAACACCGGGGAGCTGTTTTTT.

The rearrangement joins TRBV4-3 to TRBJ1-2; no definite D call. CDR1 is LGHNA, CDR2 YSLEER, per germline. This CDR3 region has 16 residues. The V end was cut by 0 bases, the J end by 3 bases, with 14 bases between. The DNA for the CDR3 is TGCGCCAGCAGCCAAGATCAGGTATTCGTTGACTATGGCTACACCTTC. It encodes CASSQDQVFVDYGYTF.

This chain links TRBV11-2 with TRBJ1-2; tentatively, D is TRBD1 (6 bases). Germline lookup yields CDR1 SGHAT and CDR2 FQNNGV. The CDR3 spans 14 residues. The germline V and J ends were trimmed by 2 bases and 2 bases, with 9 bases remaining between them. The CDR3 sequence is CASSLLGQNYGYTF. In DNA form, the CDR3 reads TGTGCCAGCAGCTTACTCGGACAGAACTATGGCTACACCTTC.

As DNA, the CDR3 is TGTGCCAGCAGCGCCAAACTAGCGGAAGAGACCCAGTACTTC. This codes for CASSAKLAEETQYF. The chain couples TRBV11-2 to TRBJ2-5, with 8 bases aligning to TRBD2. The J segment lost 3 bases and the V segment lost 5 bases, leaving 5 bases of the junction unmatched. Germline lookup yields CDR1 SGHAT and CDR2 FQNNGV. This CDR3 is built from 14 residues.

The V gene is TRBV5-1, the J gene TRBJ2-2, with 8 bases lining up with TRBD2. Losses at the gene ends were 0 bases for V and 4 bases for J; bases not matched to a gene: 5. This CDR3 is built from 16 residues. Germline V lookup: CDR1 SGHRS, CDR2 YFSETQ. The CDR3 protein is CASSLDPGGVTGELFF. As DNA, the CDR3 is TGCGCCAGCAGCTTGGATCCGGGAGGGGTCACCGGGGAGCTGTTTTTT.

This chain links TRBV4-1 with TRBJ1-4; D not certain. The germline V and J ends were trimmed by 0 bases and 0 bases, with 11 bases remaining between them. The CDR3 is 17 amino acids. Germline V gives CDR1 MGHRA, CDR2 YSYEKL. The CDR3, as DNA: TGCGCCAGCAGCCAAGAGGATGGTGGTGCAACTAATGAAAAACTGTTTTTT. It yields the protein CASSQEDGGATNEKLFF.

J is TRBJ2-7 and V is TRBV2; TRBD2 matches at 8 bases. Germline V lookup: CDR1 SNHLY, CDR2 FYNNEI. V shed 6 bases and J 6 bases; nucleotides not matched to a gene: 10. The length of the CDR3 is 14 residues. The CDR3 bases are TGTGCCAGCAGACCGGGACTAGTCGGTTCCGAGCAGTACTTC. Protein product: CASRPGLVGSEQYF. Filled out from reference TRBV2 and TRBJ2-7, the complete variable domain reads EPEVTQTPSHQVTQMGQEVILRCVPISNHLYFYWYRQILGQKVEFLVSFYNNEISEKSEIFDDQFSVERPDGSNFTLKIRSTKLEDSAMYFCASRPGLVGSEQYFGPGTRLTVT.

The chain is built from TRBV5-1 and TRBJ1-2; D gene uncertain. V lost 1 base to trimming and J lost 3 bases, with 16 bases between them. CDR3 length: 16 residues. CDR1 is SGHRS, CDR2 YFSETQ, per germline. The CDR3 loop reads CASSLSWARFDYGYTF. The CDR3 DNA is TGCGCCAGCAGCTTGAGTTGGGCCCGTTTCGACTATGGCTACACCTTC.

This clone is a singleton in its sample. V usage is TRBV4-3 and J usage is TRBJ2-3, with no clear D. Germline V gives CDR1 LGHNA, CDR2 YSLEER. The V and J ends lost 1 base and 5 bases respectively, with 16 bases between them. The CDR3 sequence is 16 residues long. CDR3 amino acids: CASSQGSGSLQDTQYF. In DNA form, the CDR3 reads TGCGCCAGCAGCCAAGGATCCGGCAGCCTCCAAGATACGCAGTATTTT.

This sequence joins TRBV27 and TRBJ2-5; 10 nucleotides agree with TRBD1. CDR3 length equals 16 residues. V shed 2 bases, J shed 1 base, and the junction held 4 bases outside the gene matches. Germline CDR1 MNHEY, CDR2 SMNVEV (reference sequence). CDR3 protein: CASSLGTGEFQETQYF. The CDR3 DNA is TGTGCCAGCAGTTTAGGGACAGGGGAGTTCCAAGAGACCCAGTACTTC.

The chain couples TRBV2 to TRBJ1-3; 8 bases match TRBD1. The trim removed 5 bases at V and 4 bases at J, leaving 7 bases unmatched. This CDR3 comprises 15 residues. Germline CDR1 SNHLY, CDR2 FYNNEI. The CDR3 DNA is TGTGCCAGCAGTAAGGACAGGGCCCTCGGAAACACCATATATTTT. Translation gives CASSKDRALGNTIYF.